The rows below give T cell receptor beta chains drawn from one sample of a study of regulatory T cells in long-lasting Graves disease. Each CDR3 protein is one row after TCRdb ran MiXCR on the multiplex PCR reads. The sample has some 470,000 distinct CDR3 sequences, 20% to 25% seen once. The sample consisted of peripheral blood mononuclear cells (PBMCs), taken when the disease was refractory, from a patient treated with antithyroid drugs. These receptors all stem from a female donor with Graves disease. Both conserved end residues are part of each CDR3. Fields, in order: CDR3 DNA, CDR3 protein, J gene, clone size, D gene, V gene. A D gene is named only where the DNA matches it firmly. Size tells how often a clone was seen (once, few, many) or the class of an expanded clone, and some rows leave it out.

TGTGCCAGCAAGAACGGCCCCGGGTGGCCCCAGCATTTT,CASKNGPGWPQHF,TRBJ1-5,many,-,TRBV6-1
TGTGCCAGCAGCTCCGTAAGCGGGGGGCCACCTTTATACTCTGGGGCCAACGTCCTGACTTTC,CASSSVSGGPPLYSGANVLTF,TRBJ2-6,many,TRBD2,TRBV7-3
TGTGCCAGTACGCCGTGGATGAGTTCCCATGGCTACACCTTC,CASTPWMSSHGYTF,TRBJ1-2,few,-,TRBV19
TGTGCCAGCAGTTACTCGGGGGGGGCCGGGGAGCTGTTTTTT,CASSYSGGAGELFF,TRBJ2-2,many,TRBD2,TRBV6-5
TGTGCCAGCAGTTTACGGGGTGAACTCCACTTT,CASSLRGELHF,TRBJ1-6,few,-,TRBV27
TGTGCCAGCAGTTACCTCCCAGGGGGCGGCTATGGCTACACCTTC,CASSYLPGGGYGYTF,TRBJ1-2,-,TRBD1,TRBV6-5
TGTGCCTCCGCCGGGGGGGGTCAGGAGCCCCTCCAAGAGACCCAGTACTTC,CASAGGGQEPLQETQYF,TRBJ2-5,many,TRBD2,TRBV7-2
TGTGCCAGCAGTTTAATAGAGGGCGACGAGCAGTACTTC,CASSLIEGDEQYF,TRBJ2-7,many,-,TRBV27
TGTGCCAGCAGCTATCAAGAGAGCTCCTACGAGCAGTACTTC,CASSYQESSYEQYF,TRBJ2-7,many,-,TRBV7-2
TGTGCCTGGAGTGTAAGAGGGAGTAGAGAGCAGTACTTC,CAWSVRGSREQYF,TRBJ2-7,-,-,TRBV30
TGTGCCAGCAGCTCACAGGGGGGAAGCAATCAGCCCCAGCATTTT,CASSSQGGSNQPQHF,TRBJ1-5,many,TRBD1,TRBV7-2
TGTGCCAGTACAAACCAAGGACAGGGATACTATGGCTACACCTTC,CASTNQGQGYYGYTF,TRBJ1-2,-,TRBD1,TRBV19
TGTGCCAGCAGTTTCATTACACTAGCGGGAGGCGGGGATACGCAGTATTTT,CASSFITLAGGGDTQYF,TRBJ2-3,-,TRBD2,TRBV27
TGTGCCAGCATGGAGAGCTCCTATAATTCACCCCTCCACTTT,CASMESSYNSPLHF,TRBJ1-6,few,-,TRBV28
TGCGCCAGCAGCTTGCCGACCCAAGCCAAGGGCCAGGGGGCGCGGAATCGCCAAGAGACCCAGTACTTC,CASSLPTQAKGQGARNRQETQYF,TRBJ2-5,few,TRBD1,TRBV5-1
TGTGCCAGCAGTTTAAGCCTCCCGGTTACTGAAGCTTTCTTT,CASSLSLPVTEAFF,TRBJ1-1,-,-,TRBV28
TGTGCCAGCAGCGTAGGTGGACACATGAACACTGAAGCTTTCTTT,CASSVGGHMNTEAFF,TRBJ1-1,few,-,TRBV9
TGCGCCAGCAGCCCGCTATCCTTCGGACAGGGACGGTCTGGCGAGCAGTACTTC,CASSPLSFGQGRSGEQYF,TRBJ2-7,-,TRBD1,TRBV4-1
TGTGCCAGCAATTTGACTGAGAGCTCCTACGAGCAGTACTTC,CASNLTESSYEQYF,TRBJ2-7,few,-,TRBV6-1
TGTGCCAGCAGTTTGGGACAGGGAAGTGAGACCCAGTACTTC,CASSLGQGSETQYF,TRBJ2-5,many,TRBD1,TRBV12-3/TRBV12-4
TGTGCCAGCAGTGTGCTCTCCTGGGGGCAGTTCTTC,CASSVLSWGQFF,TRBJ2-1,-,-,TRBV2
TGTGCCAGCAGCTCATTCGGGACCGTTCTGGAGACCCAGTACTTC,CASSSFGTVLETQYF,TRBJ2-5,many,-,TRBV28
TGTGCCAGCAGTTACCCCCAGGACAATCAGCCCCAGCATTTT,CASSYPQDNQPQHF,TRBJ1-5,-,-,TRBV6-9
TGTGCCAGTAGTAAAGAACCAACAGGTAGTGGTGTCTATGGCTACACCTTC,CASSKEPTGSGVYGYTF,TRBJ1-2,-,-,TRBV19
TGTGCCAGCAGCAAAGGACAGGATAATTCACCCCTCCACTTT,CASSKGQDNSPLHF,TRBJ1-6,-,TRBD1,TRBV7-3
TGCGCCAGCAGCTTAGCACAGGGGGCAAGGACTAATGAAAAACTGTTTTTT,CASSLAQGARTNEKLFF,TRBJ1-4,many,TRBD1,TRBV5-1
TGTGCCAGCAGATCTGGGACAGGACGAGTCCAGCCCCAGCATTTT,CASRSGTGRVQPQHF,TRBJ1-5,-,TRBD1,TRBV12-3/TRBV12-4
TGTGCCAGCAGCTTGAGGGGTGTGACTGGAGCTTTCTTT,CASSLRGVTGAFF,TRBJ1-1,-,-,TRBV12-3/TRBV12-4
TGTGCCAGCAGTCTAAGTCCCAGGGGGAAGTGGGAGACCCAGTACTTC,CASSLSPRGKWETQYF,TRBJ2-5,-,TRBD1,TRBV6-2/TRBV6-3
TGTGCCAGCAGTTACTTCGGGACAGGGCGTGACTACACCTTC,CASSYFGTGRDYTF,TRBJ1-2,few,TRBD1,TRBV6-2/TRBV6-3
TGTGCCAGCAGCTTTGGGCCTATCGGCTCTGGAAACACCATATATTTT,CASSFGPIGSGNTIYF,TRBJ1-3,-,-,TRBV7-9